The 24 T cell receptor beta chains in this list originate from one sample, sequenced in a study of cytomegalovirus exposure and HLA in healthy donors. PCR employed 60 Vbeta and 13 Jbeta primers. TCRdb's table, derived via immunoSEQ multiplex PCR, lists solely in-frame clones and lacks some. This repertoire shows approximately 160,000 clones, 70% to 85% found once; its top ten account for 1.5% to 2%. Material: PBMCs. The source is a woman between 25 and 40 years old in good health and CMV-seronegative.

This chain connects TRBV29-1 to TRBJ2-5; a possible D gene is TRBD2 (6 bases). The germline gives CDR1 SQVTM, CDR2 ANQGSEA. V was trimmed by 7 bases and J by 1 base, leaving 13 bases between them. The CDR3 loop spans 13 amino acids. The DNA of the CDR3 is TGCAGCGGTTCCGGGACTCGCCAAGAGACCCAGTACTTC. Its translation: CSGSGTRQETQYF.

This rearrangement joins TRBV7-9 to TRBJ2-3; 12 bases line up with TRBD2. Germline-derived CDR1 and CDR2 are SEHNR and FQNEAQ (reference sequence). The J segment lost 3 bases and the V segment lost 3 bases, leaving 1 base of the junction unmatched. The CDR3 runs to 15 residues. The CDR3 sequence: CASSFGLAGTDTQYF. Written as DNA, the CDR3 is TGTGCCAGCAGCTTCGGACTAGCGGGAACAGATACGCAGTATTTT.

The genes are TRBV2 and TRBJ1-5; D ambiguous. Germline assignment: CDR1 SNHLY and CDR2 FYNNEI. V was shortened by 4 bases and J by 7 bases, with 11 bases between the two germline ends. The CDR3 is made up of 13 amino acids. The CDR3 spells CASSGSFGQPQHF. Here the CDR3 DNA reads TGTGCCAGCAGTGGGAGTTTTGGGCAGCCCCAGCATTTT.

This chain joins TRBV7-9 and TRBJ1-2, with D hard to call. Germline V lookup: CDR1 SEHNR, CDR2 FQNEAQ (reference sequence). The ends were cut back, 5 bases at V and 0 bases at J, with 7 bases in the middle. The CDR3 extends over 13 amino acids. CDR3 amino acids: CASSPGSNYGYTF. The DNA for the CDR3 is TGTGCCAGCAGCCCGGGGTCTAACTATGGCTACACCTTC.

The CDR3: CASSFPNSGANVLTF. The CDR3 DNA follows: TGTGCCAGCAGCTTCCCTAACTCTGGGGCCAACGTCCTGACTTTC. The chain employs TRBV5-4 and TRBJ2-6; no reliable D call. The CDR3 extends over 15 amino acids. Germline lookup yields CDR1 SGHNT and CDR2 YYREEE (reference sequence). Trimming left V 2 bases short and J 0 bases short, with 6 bases between.

The chain joins TRBV2 to TRBJ1-4, with TRBD1 as a possible D gene (6 bases). This CDR3 is 13 amino acids long. Germline CDR1 reads SNHLY; CDR2 reads FYNNEI. V was cut by 6 bases and J by 8 bases, with 13 bases left in between. CDR3 in DNA: TGTGCCAGCAGGTGGGGGCTGGAGGAAAAACTGTTTTTT. Its protein is CASRWGLEEKLFF.

This chain uses TRBV5-1 with TRBJ1-1, with 7 bases that match TRBD1. CDR1 and CDR2 from the germline V gene are SGHRS and YFSETQ. Losses at the gene ends were 4 bases for V and 3 bases for J; bases not matched to a gene: 3. The CDR3 covers 13 residues. CDR3 sequence (DNA): TGCGCCAGCAGCAACAGGGGTGACACTGAAGCTTTCTTT. It yields the protein CASSNRGDTEAFF.

This clone was found a few times. V usage is TRBV5-4 and J usage is TRBJ2-5; TRBD1 matches 10 bases. This CDR3 is 15 amino acids long. Germline V lookup: CDR1 SGHNT, CDR2 YYREEE (reference sequence). Trimming removed 3 bases from V and 5 bases from J; junction bases left unmatched: 7. CDR3 sequence (DNA): TGTGCCAGCAGCTCCCGGACAGGGGGTGATGAGACCCAGTACTTC. Amino acid sequence: CASSSRTGGDETQYF.

This clone was seen a single time. CDR3 in amino acids: CASTGTGARSYGYTF. DNA for the CDR3: TGTGCCAGCACCGGGACAGGGGCACGGAGCTATGGCTACACCTTC. V usage is TRBV2 and J usage is TRBJ1-2; 10 nucleotides match TRBD1. The germline CDR1 and CDR2 sequences are SNHLY and FYNNEI. V was clipped by 7 bases and J by 4 bases; unmatched bases: 9. CDR3 length: 15 residues.

This clone was recorded a few times. The V call is TRBV9, the J call TRBJ2-7; D is undetermined. CDR3 size: 13 residues. V lost 0 bases, J lost 3 bases, and 7 bases lay in between. Per the germline V gene, CDR1 is SGDLS and CDR2 is YYNGEE. The CDR3 DNA reads as TGTGCCAGCAGCGTAGAAGCGAGCTACGAGCAGTACTTC. Amino acids: CASSVEASYEQYF.

This rearrangement joins TRBV9 to TRBJ2-3; 7 bases line up with TRBD1. Trimming took 4 bases from V and 6 from J; bases not matched to a gene: 14. Germline loops: CDR1 SGDLS, CDR2 YYNGEE. This CDR3 is built from 16 residues. The DNA for the CDR3 is TGTGCCAGCAGCACCCGACAGGGTGGGATGCAGGATACGCAGTATTTT. Protein: CASSTRQGGMQDTQYF.

V gene TRBV9 combines with J gene TRBJ2-7; 12 nucleotides line up with TRBD2. CDR1 SGDLS and CDR2 YYNGEE come from the germline V gene. The CDR3 length is 18 residues. The J segment lost 7 bases and the V segment lost 0 bases, leaving 14 bases of the junction unmatched. This CDR3 reads CASSVGLAGGPHYGEQYF. CDR3 DNA sequence: TGTGCCAGCAGCGTAGGGCTAGCGGGAGGGCCCCACTATGGGGAGCAGTACTTC.

This clone was counted a few times. This chain uses TRBV15 with TRBJ1-4; D is possibly TRBD1 (6 bases). CDR1 is LNHNV and CDR2 is YYDKDF in the germline V gene (reference sequence). This CDR3 is built from 13 residues. V was cut by 4 bases and J by 8 bases, with 11 bases left in between. For the CDR3, the DNA is TGTGCCACCAGCAAGGGGGGGAGAGAAAAACTGTTTTTT. This sequence encodes CATSKGGREKLFF.

The chain couples TRBV2 to TRBJ1-1; TRBD1 might be the D (6 bases). The V end was cut by 5 bases, the J end by 4 bases, with 20 bases between. Germline CDR1 reads SNHLY; CDR2 reads FYNNEI. This CDR3 contains 16 residues. This CDR3 is CASSIAGGGFGTEAFF. In nucleotides, the CDR3 is TGTGCCAGCAGTATCGCTGGGGGGGGCTTCGGCACTGAAGCTTTCTTT. The full variable domain, in which reference TRBV2 and TRBJ1-1 provide the parts outside the CDR3, is EPEVTQTPSHQVTQMGQEVILRCVPISNHLYFYWYRQILGQKVEFLVSFYNNEISEKSEIFDDQFSVERPDGSNFTLKIRSTKLEDSAMYFCASSIAGGGFGTEAFFGQGTRLTVV.

V usage is TRBV6-6 and J usage is TRBJ2-1; weak D call: TRBD1 (5 bases). V was shortened by 5 bases and J by 8 bases, with 19 bases between the two germline ends. This CDR3 has 15 amino acids. Looked up from germline, CDR1 is MNHNY and CDR2 is SVGAGI (reference sequence). In DNA form, the CDR3 reads TGTGCCAGCAGTAAAGACAGAATCGGTGTCGATGAGCAGTTCTTC. Translating gives CASSKDRIGVDEQFF.

In this sample, this clone turned up once. The gene calls are TRBV29-1 and TRBJ1-2; the D gene is possibly TRBD1 (6 bases). Germline V gene data show CDR1 as SQVTM and CDR2 as ANQGSEA. The V gene lost 8 bases and the J gene lost 5 bases, with 27 bases spanning the gap. The CDR3 spans 16 residues. CDR3 sequence reads: CSTAGRAGDEEYGYTF. The CDR3 DNA reads TGCAGCACCGCAGGTAGGGCAGGGGACGAAGAATATGGCTACACCTTC.

This clone was seen only a few times. V and J are TRBV2 and TRBJ1-4; D is uncertain. V shed 3 bases and J shed 8 bases, with 10 bases lying between them. Germline CDR1 SNHLY, CDR2 FYNNEI. This CDR3 spans 13 amino acids. The chain's CDR3 is CASSDLIREKLFF. The CDR3 DNA reads as TGTGCCAGCAGTGATTTGATCAGGGAAAAACTGTTTTTT.

In its sample, this clone was seen a few times. The chain combines TRBV5-1 with TRBJ1-1, with TRBD1 matching 10 bases. Germline values: CDR1 SGHRS, CDR2 YFSETQ. The CDR3 is made up of 17 amino acids. Trimming removed 3 bases from V and 1 base from J; junction bases left unmatched: 9. CDR3 DNA sequence: TGCGCCAGCAGCTACCGGACAGGGGGGGGTTCGAACACTGAAGCTTTCTTT. Translating gives CASSYRTGGGSNTEAFF.

The sample holds a few counts of this clone. The genes are TRBV7-6 and TRBJ2-5; the match to TRBD1 covers 8 bases. Per the germline V gene, CDR1 is SGHVS and CDR2 is FNYEAQ. Losses at the gene ends were 2 bases for V and 5 bases for J; bases not matched to a gene: 10. CDR3 length: 16 amino acids. CDR3 in amino acids: CASSLQKTGAGETQYF. The CDR3, as DNA: TGTGCCAGCAGCTTACAGAAGACAGGGGCTGGGGAGACCCAGTACTTC.

This sequence joins TRBV5-1 and TRBJ1-4; the match to TRBD1 covers 7 bases. After removal of 1 base from V and 3 bases from J, the junction contained 0 bases not matched to a gene. The CDR3 is made up of 14 amino acids. The V gene's germline CDR1 is SGHRS and CDR2 YFSETQ. CDR3 sequence (DNA): TGCGCCAGCAGCTTGACAGGGGCTAATGAAAAACTGTTTTTT. It is translated as CASSLTGANEKLFF.

CDR3 loop: CAISESLGTGRETQYF. CDR3 sequence (DNA): TGTGCCATCAGTGAGTCTCTCGGGACAGGGCGGGAGACCCAGTACTTC. The chain couples TRBV10-3 to TRBJ2-5; 9 bases map to TRBD1. CDR3 length: 16 amino acids. V lost 0 bases, J lost 5 bases, and 7 bases stayed unmatched. Germline values: CDR1 ENHRY, CDR2 SYGVKD.

This clone was counted a few times. The chain combines TRBV28 with TRBJ1-1; 7 bases align to TRBD1. Trimming at V came to 6 bases and at J to 5 bases, leaving 9 bases not matched to a gene. Germline V gene lookup returns CDR1 MDHEN and CDR2 SYDVKM. The CDR3 contains 14 residues. DNA for the CDR3: TGTGCCAGCAGAGAACCGGGACAGCGGACTGAAGCTTTCTTT. Translating gives CASREPGQRTEAFF.

V usage is TRBV7-6 and J usage is TRBJ2-1; 7 positions agree with TRBD1. CDR1 and CDR2 (germline): SGHVS, FNYEAQ. V gave up 4 bases and J gave up 1 base; unmatched junction bases: 7. The CDR3 runs to 16 residues. In DNA, the CDR3 is TGTGCCAGCAGCTCTTACCGGGACAGATCCTACAATGAGCAGTTCTTC. Encoded protein: CASSSYRDRSYNEQFF. Full variable domain (rest looked up from reference TRBV7-6 and TRBJ2-1): GAGVSQSPRYKVTKRGQDVALRCDPISGHVSLYWYRQALGQGPEFLTYFNYEAQQDKSGLPNDRFSAERPEGSISTLTIQRTEQRDSAMYRCASSSYRDRSYNEQFFGPGTRLTVL.

The rearrangement uses TRBV5-1 and TRBJ2-5; possible D gene TRBD2, 5 bases. The CDR3 loop spans 13 amino acids. V was cut by 4 bases and J by 1 base, with 8 bases left in between. CDR1 SGHRS and CDR2 YFSETQ come from the germline V gene. The CDR3 nucleotides read TGCGCCAGCAGCGCTCTAGCCCAAGAGACCCAGTACTTC. Amino acids: CASSALAQETQYF.